Each of the 4 T cell receptor beta chains below was sequenced from the same sample in a study of STAT3 mutations in large granular lymphocyte leukemia. Study-level results: Every T-cell large granular lymphocyte leukemia patient had at least one immunodominant TCR beta clonotype.

No antigen has been identified for these receptors. The data were produced by immunoSEQ multiplex PCR, yet TCRdb's version contains in-frame clones alone and is incomplete. The repertoire has some 27,000 clones, roughly 80% of them found once; the top ten carry about 30%. The sample comprised peripheral blood mononuclear cells. The receptor set was obtained from a woman aged 45 to 65 with T-cell large granular lymphocyte leukemia. Some clones in this sample may be carry-over from other donors' samples.

This chain connects TRBV7-2 to TRBJ2-7, with 8 bases matching TRBD2. CDR3 length: 13 amino acids. Germline V CDR1 and CDR2: SGHTA, FQGNSA. The V gene end was trimmed by 4 bases and the J gene end by 5 bases; junction bases not matched to a gene: 4. The CDR3 nucleotides are TGTGCCAGCAGCTCATATAGCGGGAACGAGCAGTACTTC. Residues: CASSSYSGNEQYF.

The chain recombines TRBV18 with TRBJ2-5; D is undetermined. CDR1 and CDR2 from the germline V gene are KGHSH and LQKENI. V was pared by 4 bases and J by 9 bases, with 12 bases between. The CDR3 is 12 residues long. The CDR3 is CASSRPQSAQYF. The CDR3 DNA reads as TGTGCCAGCTCACGCCCCCAATCGGCCCAGTACTTC.

The chain employs TRBV7-2 and TRBJ2-1; D possibly matches TRBD1 or TRBD2 (5 bases each). This CDR3 is 15 amino acids long. In germline, CDR1 is SGHTA, CDR2 FQGNSA. Trimming stripped 8 bases from V and 5 bases from J, with 19 bases between. The chain's CDR3 is CASSGGWGSDNEQFF. The CDR3 region has the DNA TGTGCCAGCTCTGGGGGTTGGGGGAGTGACAATGAGCAGTTCTTC. Complete variable domain (other parts from reference TRBV7-2 and TRBJ2-1): GAGVSQSPSNKVTEKGKDVELRCDPISGHTALYWYRQSLGQGLEFLIYFQGNSAPDKSGLPSDRFSAERTGGSVSTLTIQRTQQEDSAVYLCASSGGWGSDNEQFFGPGTRLTVL.

The chain couples TRBV7-9 to TRBJ2-5; D gene unclear. Trimming took 0 bases from V and 5 from J, leaving 7 bases between them. Germline CDR1 is SEHNR and CDR2 is FQNEAQ (reference sequence). The CDR3 totals 13 residues. This chain's CDR3 is CASSLARWETQYF. As DNA, the CDR3 is TGTGCCAGCAGCTTAGCGCGGTGGGAGACCCAGTACTTC.